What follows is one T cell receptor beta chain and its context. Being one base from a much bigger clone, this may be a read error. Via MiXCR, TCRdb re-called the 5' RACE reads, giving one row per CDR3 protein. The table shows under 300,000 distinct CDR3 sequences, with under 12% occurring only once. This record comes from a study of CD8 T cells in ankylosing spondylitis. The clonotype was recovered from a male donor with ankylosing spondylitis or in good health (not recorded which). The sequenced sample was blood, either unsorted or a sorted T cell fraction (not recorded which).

As DNA, the CDR3 is TGTGCCTCGACGGGGCTAGTGACTAGCAATGAGCGGTTCTTC. Translating gives CASTGLVTSNERFF. The chain uses TRBV7-9 and TRBJ2-1, with 7 bases that match TRBD2. This CDR3 is built from 14 residues. Germline loops: CDR1 SEHNR, CDR2 FQNEAQ (reference sequence).